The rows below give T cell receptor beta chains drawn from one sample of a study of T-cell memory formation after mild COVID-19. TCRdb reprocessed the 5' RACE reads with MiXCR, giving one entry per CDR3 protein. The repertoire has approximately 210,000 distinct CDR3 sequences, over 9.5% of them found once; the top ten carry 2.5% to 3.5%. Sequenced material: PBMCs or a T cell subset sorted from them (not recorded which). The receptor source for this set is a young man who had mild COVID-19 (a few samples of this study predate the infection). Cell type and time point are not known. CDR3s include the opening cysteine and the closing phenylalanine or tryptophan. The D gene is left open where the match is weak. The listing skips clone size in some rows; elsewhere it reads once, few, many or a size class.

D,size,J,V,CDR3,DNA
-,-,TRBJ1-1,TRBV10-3,CATAQGLNTEAFF,TGTGCCACCGCGCAGGGTCTGAACACTGAAGCTTTCTTT
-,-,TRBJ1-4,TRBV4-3,CASSRVLQGINEKLFF,TGCGCCAGCAGCCGAGTACTACAGGGAATTAACGAAAAACTGTTTTTT
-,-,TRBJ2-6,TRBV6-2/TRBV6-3,CASRSGSAGGANVLTF,TGTGCCAGCAGATCCGGGAGCGCCGGGGGGGCCAACGTCCTGACTTTC
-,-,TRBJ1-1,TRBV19,CASSIFSGVTEAFF,TGTGCCAGTAGTATTTTCTCCGGGGTGACTGAAGCTTTCTTT
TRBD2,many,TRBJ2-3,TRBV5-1,CASGRTSGAPGADTQYF,TGCGCCAGCGGACGGACTAGCGGGGCCCCGGGCGCAGATACGCAGTATTTT
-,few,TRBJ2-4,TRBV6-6,CASSYRQGGGKNIQYF,TGTGCCAGCAGTTACAGACAGGGAGGTGGCAAAAACATTCAGTACTTC
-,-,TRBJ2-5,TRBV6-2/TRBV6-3,CASIRARSPGETQYF,TGTGCCAGCATTAGAGCCAGGTCCCCGGGGGAGACCCAGTACTTC
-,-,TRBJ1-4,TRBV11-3,CASHNRVHEKLFF,TGTGCCAGCCATAATCGGGTCCATGAAAAACTGTTTTTT
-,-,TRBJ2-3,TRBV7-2,CASSLDRTSTDTQYF,TGTGCCAGCAGCTTAGACAGGACTAGCACAGATACGCAGTATTTT
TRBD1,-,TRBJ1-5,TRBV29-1,CSASGTDLNQPQHF,TGCAGCGCCTCCGGGACAGATCTCAATCAGCCCCAGCATTTT
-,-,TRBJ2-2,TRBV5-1,CASSLSFGSNTGELFF,TGCGCCAGCAGCTTGTCGTTCGGGAGCAACACCGGGGAGCTGTTTTTT
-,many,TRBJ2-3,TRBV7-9,CASRLLTGEAQYF,TGTGCCAGCAGGCTCTTGACAGGAGAGGCGCAGTATTTT
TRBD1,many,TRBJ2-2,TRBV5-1,CASSSGQGRSTGELFF,TGCGCCAGCAGCTCCGGACAGGGGCGATCCACCGGGGAGCTGTTTTTT
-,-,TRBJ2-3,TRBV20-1,CSAGSWTSTDTQYF,TGCAGTGCCGGATCGTGGACTTCAACAGATACGCAGTATTTT
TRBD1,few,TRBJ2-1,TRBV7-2,CASSPPRGQGKADEQFF,TGTGCCAGCAGCCCACCGAGGGGGCAGGGAAAGGCAGATGAGCAGTTCTTC
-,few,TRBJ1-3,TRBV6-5,CASSYGGSSGNTIYF,TGTGCCAGCAGTTATGGGGGATCCTCTGGAAACACCATATATTTT
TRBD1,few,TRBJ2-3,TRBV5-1,CASSLGGQGATDTQYF,TGCGCCAGCAGCTTGGGGGGACAGGGGGCGACAGATACGCAGTATTTT
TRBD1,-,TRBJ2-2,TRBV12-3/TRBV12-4,CASSSRDRGTGELFF,TGTGCCAGCAGTTCCCGGGACAGGGGGACCGGGGAGCTGTTTTTT
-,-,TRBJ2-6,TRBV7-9,CASSFTAGANVLTF,TGTGCCAGCAGCTTTACAGCTGGGGCCAACGTCCTGACTTTC
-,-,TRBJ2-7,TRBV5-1,CASRVQGTNEQYF,TGCGCCAGCAGAGTACAGGGTACGAACGAGCAGTACTTC
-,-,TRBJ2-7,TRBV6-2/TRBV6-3,CASSRGGTSYEQYF,TGTGCCAGCAGCCGAGGGGGGACGTCCTACGAGCAGTACTTC
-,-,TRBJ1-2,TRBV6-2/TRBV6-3,CASSYSERPGYGYTF,TGTGCCAGCAGTTACTCGGAACGGCCGGGCTATGGCTACACCTTC
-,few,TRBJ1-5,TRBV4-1,CASSQVLGNQPQHF,TGCGCCAGCAGCCAAGTTCTGGGGAATCAGCCCCAGCATTTT
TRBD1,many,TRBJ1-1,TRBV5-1,CASSWTGETEAFF,TGCGCCAGCAGTTGGACAGGGGAAACTGAAGCTTTCTTT
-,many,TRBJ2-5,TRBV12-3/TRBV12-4,CASSRDQETQYF,TGTGCCAGCAGCCGGGACCAAGAGACCCAGTACTTC
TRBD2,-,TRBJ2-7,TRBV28,CASSAGTSGIYEQYF,TGTGCCAGCAGTGCGGGGACTAGCGGGATATACGAGCAGTACTTC
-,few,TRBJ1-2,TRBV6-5,CASSYVRDYGYTF,TGTGCCAGCAGTTACGTCAGGGACTATGGCTACACCTTC
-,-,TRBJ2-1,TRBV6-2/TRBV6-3,CASSTTRGYNEQFF,TGTGCCAGCAGTACAACCCGGGGCTACAATGAGCAGTTCTTC
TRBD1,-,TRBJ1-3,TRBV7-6,CASSSQTGGTSGNTIYF,TGTGCCAGCAGCTCCCAGACAGGGGGCACCTCTGGAAACACCATATATTTT
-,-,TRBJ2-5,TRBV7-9,CASSLRGSDQETQYF,TGTGCCAGCAGCCTCCGGGGGAGCGACCAAGAGACCCAGTACTTC
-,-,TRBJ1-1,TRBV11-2,CASSSVAAIEAFF,TGTGCCAGCAGCTCGGTGGCAGCCATTGAAGCTTTCTTT
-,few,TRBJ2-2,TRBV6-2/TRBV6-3,CASTNLNTGELFF,TGTGCCAGCACCAACCTAAACACCGGGGAGCTGTTTTTT
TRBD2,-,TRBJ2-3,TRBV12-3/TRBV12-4,CASSFGDYPTDTQYF,TGTGCCAGCAGTTTCGGGGACTACCCCACAGATACGCAGTATTTT
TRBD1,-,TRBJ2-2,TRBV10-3,CAIRIRGLLNTGELFF,TGTGCCATCAGGATCAGGGGGCTCCTGAACACCGGGGAGCTGTTTTTT
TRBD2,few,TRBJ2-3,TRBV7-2,CASSSLAGGRTDTQYF,TGTGCCAGCAGCTCATTAGCGGGGGGGCGAACAGATACGCAGTATTTT
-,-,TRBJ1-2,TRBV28,CASSLGRAFRTGGNGYTF,TGTGCCAGCAGTTTAGGCAGGGCCTTCCGGACGGGGGGTAATGGCTACACCTTC
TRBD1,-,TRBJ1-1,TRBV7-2,CASSSGQHREAFF,TGTGCCAGCAGCTCGGGACAGCATAGGGAAGCTTTCTTT
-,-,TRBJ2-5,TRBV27,CASREFGAGGETQYF,TGTGCCAGCAGAGAGTTCGGGGCAGGGGGGGAGACCCAGTACTTC
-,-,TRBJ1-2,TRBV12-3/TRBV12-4,CASTSDLFRNYGYTF,TGTGCCAGCACCTCGGACCTCTTCCGAAACTATGGCTACACCTTC
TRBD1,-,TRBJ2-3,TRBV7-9,CASSRDRGPSDTQYF,TGTGCCAGCAGCCGCGACAGGGGGCCTTCAGATACGCAGTATTTT
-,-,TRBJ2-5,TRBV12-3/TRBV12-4,CASKWGSHGTQYF,TGTGCCAGCAAGTGGGGGAGCCACGGGACCCAGTACTTC
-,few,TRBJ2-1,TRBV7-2,CASSEAGNSYNEQFF,TGTGCCAGCAGCGAAGCAGGGAACTCCTACAATGAGCAGTTCTTC
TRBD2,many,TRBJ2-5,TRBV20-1,CSAAGLAGGRNKAQYF,TGCAGTGCGGCGGGACTAGCGGGGGGACGCAATAAGGCCCAGTACTTC
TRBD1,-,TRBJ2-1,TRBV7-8,CASSLFPTGRSYNEQFF,TGTGCCAGCAGCTTATTCCCGACAGGGCGCTCCTACAATGAGCAGTTCTTC
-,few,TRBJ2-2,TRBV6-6,CASSYGQAANTGELFF,TGTGCCAGCAGTTACGGGCAGGCCGCGAACACCGGGGAGCTGTTTTTT
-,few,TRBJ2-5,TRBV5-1,CASSLSRGKGETQYF,TGCGCCAGCAGCCTTTCTCGGGGAAAGGGAGAGACCCAGTACTTC
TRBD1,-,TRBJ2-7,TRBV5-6,CASGDRGSYEQYF,TGTGCCAGCGGAGACAGGGGCTCCTACGAGCAGTACTTC
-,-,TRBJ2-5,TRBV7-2,CASSLELTQYF,TGTGCCAGCAGCTTAGAATTGACCCAGTACTTC
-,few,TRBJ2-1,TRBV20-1,CSARDAAKGFEQFF,TGCAGTGCTAGGGACGCCGCAAAAGGGTTTGAGCAGTTCTTC
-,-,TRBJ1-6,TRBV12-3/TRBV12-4,CASSHPLGGTNSPLHF,TGTGCCAGCAGCCACCCTCTCGGCGGTACGAATTCACCCCTCCACTTT
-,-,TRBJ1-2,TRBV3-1,CASSQGRRLYGYTF,TGTGCCAGCAGCCAAGGGAGACGTCTCTATGGCTACACCTTC
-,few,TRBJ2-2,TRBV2,CASSVGARRTGELFF,TGTGCCAGCAGTGTGGGGGCTCGGCGGACCGGGGAGCTGTTTTTT
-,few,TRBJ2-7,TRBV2,CASSGGYYEQYF,TGTGCCAGCAGTGGTGGATACTACGAGCAGTACTTC
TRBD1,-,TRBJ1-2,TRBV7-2,CASSSQGAPLYGYTF,TGTGCCAGCAGCTCTCAGGGGGCACCTCTATATGGCTACACCTTC
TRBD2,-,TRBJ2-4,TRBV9,CASSVEGTRGNIQYF,TGTGCCAGCAGCGTAGAAGGGACTAGAGGTAACATTCAGTACTTC
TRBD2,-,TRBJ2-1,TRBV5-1,CASSLEAGGPHEQFF,TGCGCCAGCAGCTTGGAGGCGGGGGGGCCTCATGAGCAGTTCTTC
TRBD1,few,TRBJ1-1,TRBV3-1,CASRQGGEAFF,TGTGCCAGCAGACAGGGGGGTGAAGCTTTCTTT
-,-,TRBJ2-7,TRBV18,CASSPLAQPGREQYF,TGTGCCAGCTCACCACTTGCGCAGCCTGGCAGGGAGCAGTACTTC
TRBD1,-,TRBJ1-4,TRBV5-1,CASSGTANEKLFF,TGCGCCAGCAGTGGGACAGCGAATGAAAAACTGTTTTTT